The text below deals with one TCR beta chain. Primers included in the PCR were 60 Vbeta and 13 Jbeta primers. Libraries were prepared by immunoSEQ multiplex PCR; TCRdb keeps only in-frame clonotypes and omits some of them. This sample has about 97,000 clones; roughly three fifths occur once, and the top ten carry approximately 4.3%. Trimming took 4 bases from V and 3 from J; bases not matched to a gene: 1. This CDR3 spans 13 amino acids. The germline CDR1 and CDR2 sequences are SQVTM and ANQGSEA. This record belongs to a study of cytomegalovirus exposure and HLA in healthy donors. This rearrangement joins TRBV29-1 to TRBJ1-5; 9 nucleotides agree with TRBD1. Sequencing used PBMCs. This sequence originates from a human donor in good health. CDR3 bases: TGCAGCGTTGGGACAGGGGTCAATCAGCCCCAGCATTTT. Encoded protein: CSVGTGVNQPQHF.